These T cell receptor beta chains were read from a single sample in a study of T cell repertoires in cytomegalovirus infection. TCRdb ran MiXCR on the reads and lists one entry per CDR3 protein. The data show some 680,000 distinct CDR3 sequences, less than 40% seen once. The sequenced sample consisted of PBMCs. All receptors come from a human donor in good health (CMV status not recorded). Some clones in this sample may be carry-over from other donors' samples. CDR3s include the opening cysteine and the closing phenylalanine or tryptophan. D genes are given only for firm matches. Rows give clone size only sometimes, using once, few, many, or a class for an expanded clone.

>few|NA|TRBV5-6|TRBJ1-1
TGTGCCAGCAGCTTTTCCAGGCGTGAAGCTTTCTTT
CASSFSRREAFF
>few|TRBD1|TRBV6-1|TRBJ1-1
TGTGCCAGCAGTGAACCTTCCGGGACAGCGAGTAACACTGAAGCTTTCTTT
CASSEPSGTASNTEAFF
>NA|NA|TRBV19|TRBJ1-1
TGTGCCAGTAGTATTTCCGGGGGCTCCCCTGAAGCTTTCTTT
CASSISGGSPEAFF
>few|TRBD1|TRBV10-3|TRBJ2-7
TGTGCCATCAGTGAGTCCCGGGACAGCCGCTACGAGCAGTACTTC
CAISESRDSRYEQYF
>NA|TRBD1|TRBV28|TRBJ2-7
TGTGCCAGTCGCAGGGGGATGAGCTCCTACGAGCAGTACTTC
CASRRGMSSYEQYF
>NA|TRBD1|TRBV4-2|TRBJ2-5
TGTGCCAGCAGCCAAGGGGACAGGGGGGAAGAGACCCAGTACTTC
CASSQGDRGEETQYF
>few|TRBD2|TRBV24-1|TRBJ2-1
TGTGCCACCAGTGGTGCGACTAAGCGGGAGGTAACAAGCAATGAGCAGTTCTTC
CATSGATKREVTSNEQFF
>NA|NA|TRBV20-1|TRBJ1-2
TGCAGTGCTAGAGGGACGCACTCAGGACAGCGGAGAGGCTATGGCTACACCTTC
CSARGTHSGQRRGYGYTF
>NA|TRBD1|TRBV28|TRBJ1-5
TGTGCCAGCAGTTTCGCGACAGGGGGTGGGAGTCAGCCCCAGCATTTT
CASSFATGGGSQPQHF
>NA|TRBD1|TRBV28|TRBJ1-2
TGTGCCAGCAGTCCCGGGACAGGCGGCTACACCTTC
CASSPGTGGYTF
>NA|NA|TRBV6-5|TRBJ2-6
TGTGCCAGCATTAACAACTCTGGGGCCAACGTCCTGACTTTC
CASINNSGANVLTF
>NA|NA|TRBV6-1|TRBJ2-3
TGTGCCAGCAGTAACAGTCTTCTAAGCACAGATACGCAGTATTTT
CASSNSLLSTDTQYF
>NA|TRBD1|TRBV27|TRBJ1-1
TGTTCCAGCAGCAGACAGGGTACCCTCTTAGATTCTTTCTTT
CSSSRQGTLLDSFF
>few|NA|TRBV6-1|TRBJ1-4
TGTGCCAGCAGTGGAACCGACAGAGCCAATTTAAAACTGTTTTTT
CASSGTDRANLKLFF
>NA|NA|TRBV27|TRBJ2-1
TGTGCCAGCAGTCGCAACCCTGACAGTTACAATGAGCAGTTCTTC
CASSRNPDSYNEQFF
>NA|NA|TRBV20-1|TRBJ2-7
TGCAGCGCCAAATGGTCGAGGGGCTCCTACGAGCAGTACTTC
CSAKWSRGSYEQYF
>few|TRBD1|TRBV6-5|TRBJ2-7
TGTGCCAGCAGTACACAGGGGCTGGACGAGCAGTACTTC
CASSTQGLDEQYF
>many|TRBD2|TRBV7-4|TRBJ2-3
TGTGCCAGCAGCTTAGCTTCAGCGGGGGAGCCTCTCCGCACAGATACGCAGTATTTT
CASSLASAGEPLRTDTQYF
>many|NA|TRBV6-2/TRBV6-3|TRBJ1-1
TGTGCCAGCAGTTATTCGGGGGGAAACACTGAAGCTTTCTTT
CASSYSGGNTEAFF
>NA|NA|TRBV12-3/TRBV12-4|TRBJ1-5
TGTGCCAGCAGTTTAGTCGGGGGGCGCAATCAGCCCCAGCATTTT
CASSLVGGRNQPQHF
>few|TRBD2|TRBV7-2|TRBJ2-1
TGTGCCAGCAGCTTTAGCGGGGATTCCTACAATGAGCAGTTCTTC
CASSFSGDSYNEQFF
>NA|NA|TRBV6-2/TRBV6-3|TRBJ2-5
TGTGCCAGCAGTTACTCTCCGGGGGGCGGGGAGACCCAGTACTTC
CASSYSPGGGETQYF
>once|NA|TRBV25-1|TRBJ1-3
TGTGCCAGCAGTGGAATACGGGCAGCCTCTGGAAACACCATATATTTT
CASSGIRAASGNTIYF
>few|TRBD1|TRBV5-1|TRBJ1-1
TGCGCCAGCAGCCCTTGGACAGGGTCGAACACTGAAGCTTTCTTT
CASSPWTGSNTEAFF
>many|TRBD1|TRBV12-3/TRBV12-4|TRBJ2-7
TGTGCCAGCAGTATGGAACGGACAGGGGGGTCCTACGAGCAGTACTTC
CASSMERTGGSYEQYF
>NA|NA|TRBV11-2|TRBJ1-2
TGTGCCAGCAGCCCGTTGGAGGATAACTATGGCTACACCTTC
CASSPLEDNYGYTF
>NA|TRBD1|TRBV7-8|TRBJ2-7
TGTGCCAGCAGCTTCCGGACAGGGGACGGGACTCGGCAGTACTTC
CASSFRTGDGTRQYF
>NA|TRBD2|TRBV11-1|TRBJ2-3
TGTGCCAGCAGCACCCGAGCGGGAGTAAGGTCAGATACGCAGTATTTT
CASSTRAGVRSDTQYF
>NA|NA|TRBV28|TRBJ1-1
TGTGCCAGCAGCGGGACCCCTGAAGCTTTCTTT
CASSGTPEAFF
>once|NA|TRBV7-9|TRBJ1-1
TGTGCCAGCAGCTTGAGGGCGCCGGAAGCTTTCTTT
CASSLRAPEAFF
>few|NA|TRBV4-1|TRBJ2-5
TGCGCCAGCAGCCGAGCACAGTACAGCCAAGAGACCCAGTACTTC
CASSRAQYSQETQYF
>NA|TRBD1|TRBV12-3/TRBV12-4|TRBJ2-4
TGTGCCAGCATACCGACAGGGAGAAAAAACATTCAGTACTTC
CASIPTGRKNIQYF
>NA|TRBD2|TRBV2|TRBJ2-3
TGTGCCAGCGGAACAAGCGGGGGGGCCACCGCAGATACGCAGTATTTT
CASGTSGGATADTQYF
>once|NA|TRBV2|TRBJ1-1
TGTGCCAGCAGGAAATGGGGCATGAACACTGAAGCTTTCTTT
CASRKWGMNTEAFF
>NA|TRBD1|TRBV4-3|TRBJ1-1
TGCGCCAGCAGCCAAGATGAGGGGGCATACACTGAAGCTTTCTTT
CASSQDEGAYTEAFF
>few|NA|TRBV9|TRBJ2-7
TGTGCCAGCAGCCTAGGGGGGGCCTCCACGGCTCACTCCTACGAGCAGTACTTC
CASSLGGASTAHSYEQYF
>few|NA|TRBV6-1|TRBJ2-2
TGTGCCAGCAGTTACCATTTACCTCAGGGCGGGGAGCTGTTTTTT
CASSYHLPQGGELFF
>NA|NA|TRBV7-8|TRBJ2-5
TGTGCCAGAGGCTTGATCAACAGGGCGAAAGAGACCCAGTACTTC
CARGLINRAKETQYF
>few|NA|TRBV7-9|TRBJ1-3
TGTGCCAGCAGCTTAGGAACGTTTGGACGGGGGGACACCATATATTTT
CASSLGTFGRGDTIYF
>few|TRBD2|TRBV7-8|TRBJ2-1
TGTGCCAGCAGCTGGCGACTAGCGGGACCCCTCAATGAGCAGTTCTTC
CASSWRLAGPLNEQFF
>NA|NA|TRBV2|TRBJ2-7
TGTGCCAGCAGTGGGGGGAACGCCTACGAGCAGTACTTC
CASSGGNAYEQYF
>NA|NA|TRBV2|TRBJ1-5
TGTGCCAGCCGAGGGGCGAGGGATCAGCCCCAGCATTTT
CASRGARDQPQHF
>many|TRBD2|TRBV7-2|TRBJ2-4
TGTGCCAGCAGCTTAACGACGGGAACTAGCGGGAGGGGAAACATTCAGTACTTC
CASSLTTGTSGRGNIQYF
>NA|NA|TRBV25-1|TRBJ1-1
TGTGCCAGCAGTGAGCCGCTCGGGACTGAAGCTTTCTTT
CASSEPLGTEAFF
>few|NA|TRBV6-2/TRBV6-3|TRBJ2-3
TGTGCCAGTAGAGCGGAATTCACAGATACGCAGTATTTT
CASRAEFTDTQYF
>NA|NA|TRBV10-3|TRBJ2-7
TGTGCCATCAGCCGGGGAGCCTACGAGCAGTACTTC
CAISRGAYEQYF